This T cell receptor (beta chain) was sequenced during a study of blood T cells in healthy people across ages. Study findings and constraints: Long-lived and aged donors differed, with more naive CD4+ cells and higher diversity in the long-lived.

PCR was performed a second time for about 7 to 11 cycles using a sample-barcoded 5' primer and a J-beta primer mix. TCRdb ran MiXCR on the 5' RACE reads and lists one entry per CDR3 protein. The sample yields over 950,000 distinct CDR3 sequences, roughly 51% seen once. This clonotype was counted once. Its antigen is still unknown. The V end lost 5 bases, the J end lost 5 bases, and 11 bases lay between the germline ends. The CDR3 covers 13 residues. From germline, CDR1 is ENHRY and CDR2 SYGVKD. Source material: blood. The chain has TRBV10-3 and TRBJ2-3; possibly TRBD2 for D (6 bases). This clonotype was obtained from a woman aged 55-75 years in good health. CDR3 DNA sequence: TGTGCCATCAGTTTTGGAGGGGAAGATACGCAGTATTTT. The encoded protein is CAISFGGEDTQYF.